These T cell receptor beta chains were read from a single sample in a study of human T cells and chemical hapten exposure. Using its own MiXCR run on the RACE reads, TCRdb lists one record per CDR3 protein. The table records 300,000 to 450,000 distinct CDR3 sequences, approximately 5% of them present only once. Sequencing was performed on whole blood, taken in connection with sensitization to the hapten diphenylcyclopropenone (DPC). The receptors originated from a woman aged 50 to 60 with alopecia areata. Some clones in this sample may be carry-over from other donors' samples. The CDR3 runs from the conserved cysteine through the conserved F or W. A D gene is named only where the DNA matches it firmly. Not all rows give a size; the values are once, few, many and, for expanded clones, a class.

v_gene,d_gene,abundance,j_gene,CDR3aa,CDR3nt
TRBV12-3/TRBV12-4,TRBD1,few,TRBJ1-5,CASSRDRASNQPQHF,TGTGCCAGCAGCCGTGACAGGGCTTCCAATCAGCCCCAGCATTTT
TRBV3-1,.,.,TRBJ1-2,CASSQLEGNYGYTF,TGTGCCAGCAGCCAATTAGAAGGAAACTATGGCTACACCTTC
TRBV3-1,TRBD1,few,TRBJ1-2,CASSPRPPGQGQYGYTF,TGTGCCAGCAGCCCCCGGCCGCCTGGACAGGGACAATATGGCTACACCTTC
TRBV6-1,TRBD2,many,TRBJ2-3,CASNPSGSADTQYF,TGTGCCAGCAACCCCAGCGGGAGTGCAGATACGCAGTATTTT
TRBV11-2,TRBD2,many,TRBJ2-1,CASSFRRASGPYNEQFF,TGTGCCAGCAGCTTCAGGAGGGCTAGCGGACCCTACAATGAGCAGTTCTTC
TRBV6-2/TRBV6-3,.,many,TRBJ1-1,CASSYEEVNTEAFF,TGTGCCAGCAGTTACGAGGAGGTGAACACTGAAGCTTTCTTT
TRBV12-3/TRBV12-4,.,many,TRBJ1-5,CASSPGRPGAQHF,TGTGCCAGCAGCCCCGGACGTCCTGGAGCCCAGCATTTT
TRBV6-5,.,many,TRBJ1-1,CASSYNPDSNGAFF,TGTGCCAGCAGTTACAACCCGGACAGTAACGGAGCTTTCTTT
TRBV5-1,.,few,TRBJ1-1,CASSLSAGMNTEAFF,TGCGCCAGCAGCTTGAGCGCAGGGATGAACACTGAAGCTTTCTTT
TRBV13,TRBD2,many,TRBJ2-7,CASSSTGSGGRVNEQYF,TGTGCCAGCAGCTCCACCGGGTCTGGCGGGAGAGTGAACGAGCAGTACTTC
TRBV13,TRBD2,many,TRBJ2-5,CASSPEAGAQYF,TGTGCCAGCAGCCCCGAGGCGGGGGCCCAGTACTTC
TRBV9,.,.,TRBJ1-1,CASSVVGERTEAFF,TGTGCCAGCAGCGTAGTGGGGGAGAGAACTGAAGCTTTCTTT
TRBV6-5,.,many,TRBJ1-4,CATGGAREDQEKLFF,TGTGCCACCGGCGGGGCCCGAGAAGACCAGGAAAAACTGTTTTTT
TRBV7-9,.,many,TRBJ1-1,CASSSQSTEAFF,TGTGCCAGCAGCTCCCAGTCCACTGAAGCTTTCTTT
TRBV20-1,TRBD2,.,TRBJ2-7,CSASKASGSHEQYF,TGCAGTGCTAGTAAGGCTAGCGGGAGTCACGAGCAGTACTTC
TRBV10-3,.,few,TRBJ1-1,CAISPRENTEAFF,TGTGCCATCAGTCCTAGGGAGAACACTGAAGCTTTCTTT
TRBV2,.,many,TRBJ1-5,CASSEMFGRNQPQHF,TGTGCCAGCAGTGAAATGTTCGGGCGCAATCAGCCCCAGCATTTT
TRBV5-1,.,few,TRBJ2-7,CASSYGGREDEQYF,TGCGCCAGCAGCTACGGCGGTAGGGAAGACGAGCAGTACTTC
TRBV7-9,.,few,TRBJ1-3,CASSFLEGLSGNTIYF,TGTGCCAGCAGCTTTTTGGAGGGCCTCTCTGGAAACACCATATATTTT
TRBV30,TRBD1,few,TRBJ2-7,CAWSVRLGDRVSYEQYF,TGTGCCTGGAGTGTACGTCTAGGGGACAGGGTATCCTACGAGCAGTACTTC
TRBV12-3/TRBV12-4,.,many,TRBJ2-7,CASSFQGSEGYF,TGTGCCAGCAGTTTTCAGGGTTCGGAGGGGTACTTC
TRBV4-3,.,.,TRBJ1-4,CASSLLSFPFNEKLFF,TGCGCCAGCAGCCTTCTTTCCTTCCCCTTTAATGAAAAACTGTTTTTT
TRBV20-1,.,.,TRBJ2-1,CSARVYNEQFF,TGCAGTGCTAGAGTTTACAATGAGCAGTTCTTC
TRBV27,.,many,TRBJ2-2,CASSFFEDTGELFF,TGTGCCAGCAGTTTCTTCGAGGACACCGGGGAGCTGTTTTTT
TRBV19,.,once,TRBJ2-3,CASSPRALSTDTQYF,TGTGCCAGTAGTCCTCGCGCCCTAAGCACAGATACGCAGTATTTT
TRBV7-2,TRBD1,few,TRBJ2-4,CASSQQGFKNIQYF,TGTGCCAGCAGCCAACAGGGGTTCAAAAACATTCAGTACTTC
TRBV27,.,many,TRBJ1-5,CASRSGMSNQPQHF,TGTGCCAGCAGATCAGGGATGAGCAATCAGCCCCAGCATTTT
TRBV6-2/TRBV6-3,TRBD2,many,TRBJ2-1,CASRNSGPPFF,TGTGCCAGCAGGAATAGCGGGCCCCCGTTCTTC
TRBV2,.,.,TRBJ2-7,CASSDPGNFYEQYF,TGTGCCAGCAGTGACCCGGGAAATTTCTACGAGCAGTACTTC
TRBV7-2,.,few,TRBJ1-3,CASSRNGNTIYF,TGTGCCAGCAGCCGGAACGGAAACACCATATATTTT
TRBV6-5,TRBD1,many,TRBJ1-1,CASRQGALWGTEAFF,TGTGCCAGCAGGCAGGGGGCTCTTTGGGGGACTGAAGCTTTCTTT
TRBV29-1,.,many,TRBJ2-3,CSAPSTASTDTQYF,TGCAGCGCACCCAGCACCGCTAGCACAGATACGCAGTATTTT
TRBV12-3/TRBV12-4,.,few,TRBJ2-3,CASSPGRLDTQYF,TGTGCCAGCAGCCCTGGGCGGCTAGATACGCAGTATTTT
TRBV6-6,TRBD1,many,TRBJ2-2,CAIKGGANTGELFF,TGTGCCATCAAAGGGGGCGCGAACACCGGGGAGCTGTTTTTT
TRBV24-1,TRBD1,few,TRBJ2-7,CATSDLGRDRGYEQYF,TGTGCCACCAGTGATTTGGGCCGGGACAGGGGCTACGAGCAGTACTTC
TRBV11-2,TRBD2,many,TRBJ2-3,CASNERGSTDTQYF,TGTGCCAGCAACGAGCGGGGAAGCACAGATACGCAGTATTTT